These 27 T cell receptor beta chains were sequenced from one sample in a study of T cell changes during pregnancy in multiple sclerosis. Sequenced by immunoSEQ multiplex PCR; TCRdb stores in-frame clones only, minus some. The table records approximately 110,000 clones, approximately 91% of them present only once. The sample was peripheral blood, taken after pregnancy. These receptors all come from a female donor with multiple sclerosis, enrolled in a pregnancy study.

The V and J genes are TRBV7-9 and TRBJ1-2; 8 positions agree with TRBD1. The CDR3 is 13 residues long. From germline, CDR1 is SEHNR and CDR2 FQNEAQ (reference sequence). Losses at the gene ends were 5 bases for V and 2 bases for J; bases not matched to a gene: 1. CDR3 residues: CASSGTGNYGYTF. CDR3 coding DNA: TGTGCCAGCAGCGGGACAGGAAACTATGGCTACACCTTC.

The chain has TRBV27 and TRBJ2-3; perhaps TRBD2 as D (6 bases). V lost 6 bases to trimming and J lost 1 base, with 14 bases between them. The CDR3 consists of 15 residues. CDR1 is MNHEY, CDR2 SMNVEV, per germline (reference sequence). The CDR3 DNA sequence: TGTGCCAGCAGGCCCGCGGGGAAAGGCACAGATACGCAGTATTTT. Translation gives CASRPAGKGTDTQYF.

The chain recombines TRBV2 with TRBJ2-5, with D possibly matching TRBD2 (5 bases). Trimming shortened V by 6 bases and J by 2 bases, and 13 bases separated the two germline ends. Per the germline V gene, CDR1 is SNHLY and CDR2 is FYNNEI. The CDR3 contains 14 residues. The CDR3 region has the DNA TGTGCCAGCAGCCTGCGGGCTTATCAAGAGACCCAGTACTTC. Its translation is CASSLRAYQETQYF. The full variable domain, with the rest looked up from reference TRBV2 and TRBJ2-5, is EPEVTQTPSHQVTQMGQEVILRCVPISNHLYFYWYRQILGQKVEFLVSFYNNEISEKSEIFDDQFSVERPDGSNFTLKIRSTKLEDSAMYFCASSLRAYQETQYFGPGTRLLVL.

This clone has only one observation. The gene calls are TRBV7-2 and TRBJ1-5; 9 bases align to TRBD1. J gave up 1 base and V 3 bases, and 4 bases lay outside the gene matches. The V gene's germline CDR1 is SGHTA and CDR2 FQGNSA. The CDR3 is made up of 16 amino acids. Written as DNA, the CDR3 is TGTGCCAGCAGCTTCGTCGGGACAGGGAGCAATCAGCCCCAGCATTTT. It specifies CASSFVGTGSNQPQHF.

The chain is built from TRBV6-1 and TRBJ1-4; TRBD1 is a possible D gene (5 bases). This CDR3 contains 14 residues. Germline CDR1 and CDR2: MNHNS and SASEGT. Trimming took 6 bases from V and 3 from J, leaving 11 bases between them. The CDR3 reads CASRHGGSNEKLFF. CDR3 bases: TGTGCCAGCAGGCACGGGGGGTCTAATGAAAAACTGTTTTTT.

This clone has a single count. This rearrangement joins TRBV7-8 to TRBJ2-2; tentatively, D is TRBD1 (5 bases). The CDR3 has 16 amino acids. Germline CDR1 SGHVS, CDR2 FQNEAQ. V shed 0 bases and J shed 0 bases, with 8 bases lying between them. CDR3 DNA: TGTGCCAGCAGCTTAGCCAGGGCAGCGAACACCGGGGAGCTGTTTTTT. Its protein is CASSLARAANTGELFF.

This chain connects TRBV5-6 to TRBJ2-3; TRBD2 matches 8 bases. Losses at the gene ends were 2 bases for V and 1 base for J; bases not matched to a gene: 15. The CDR3 runs to 19 residues. Germline lookup yields CDR1 SGHDT and CDR2 YYEEEE. The CDR3 loop is CASSFEHGGAFKGTDTQYF. The CDR3 coding sequence is TGTGCCAGCAGCTTCGAGCACGGGGGGGCCTTTAAAGGCACAGATACGCAGTATTTT.

The V gene is TRBV9, the J gene TRBJ2-3; 9 positions match TRBD1. J lost 10 bases, V lost 6 bases, and 15 bases had no gene match. CDR1 is SGDLS, CDR2 YYNGEE, per germline. The CDR3 runs to 15 residues. As DNA, the CDR3 is TGTGCCAGCACCCGCAAGGACAGGGGAATTTCGGCGCAGTATTTT. This codes for CASTRKDRGISAQYF.

The chain couples TRBV28 to TRBJ2-7; 8 bases are shared with TRBD1. CDR3 length: 16 residues. The germline V gene encodes CDR1 MDHEN and CDR2 SYDVKM. V was pared by 5 bases and J by 2 bases, with 11 bases of the junction left unmatched. Here the CDR3 reads CASSPPRDRFPYEQYF. In DNA form, the CDR3 reads TGTGCCAGCAGTCCTCCCCGGGACAGGTTTCCCTACGAGCAGTACTTC.

This rearrangement joins TRBV6-5 to TRBJ1-2, with D hard to call. The CDR3 is 13 residues long. Germline V gives CDR1 MNHEY, CDR2 SVGAGI. Trimming took off 8 bases at V and 5 bases at J, with 15 bases between the two ends. The CDR3 spells CASATGPIYGYTF. The CDR3 DNA is TGTGCCAGCGCCACGGGTCCGATATATGGCTACACCTTC.

The CDR3, as DNA: TGTGCCTGGAGCTCAGGACAGAATCAGCCCCAGCATTTT. It is translated as CAWSSGQNQPQHF. The chain joins TRBV30 to TRBJ1-5; D is possibly TRBD1 (6 bases). This CDR3 spans 13 amino acids. Trimming pared 3 bases from V and 4 bases from J, leaving 10 bases between. Per germline, CDR1 GTSNPN and CDR2 SVGIG (reference sequence). Variable domain in full (rest from reference TRBV30 and TRBJ1-5): SQTIHQWPATLVQPVGSPLSLECTVEGTSNPNLYWYRQAAGRGLQLLFYSVGIGQISSEVPQNLSASRPQDRQFILSSKKLLLSDSGFYLCAWSSGQNQPQHFGDGTRLSIL.

The rearrangement uses TRBV4-1 and TRBJ1-5; weak D call: TRBD1 (5 bases). Germline values: CDR1 MGHRA, CDR2 YSYEKL. CDR3 length: 14 amino acids. Trimming took off 3 bases at V and 4 bases at J, with 10 bases between the two ends. CDR3 sequence reads: CASSHPAGNQPQHF. In DNA, the CDR3 is TGCGCCAGCAGCCACCCGGCAGGGAATCAGCCCCAGCATTTT.

Here the CDR3 reads CRIRVFQAGYTF. CDR3 nucleotides: TGCAGGATCAGGGTTTTCCAGGCTGGCTACACCTTC. This chain links TRBV29-1 with TRBJ1-2; possibly TRBD1 for D (5 bases). Per the germline V gene, CDR1 is SQVTM and CDR2 is ANQGSEA. The CDR3 is 12 amino acids.

This chain connects TRBV5-1 to TRBJ2-5; 7 bases align to TRBD1. With V trimmed by 2 bases and J by 2 bases, 12 bases remained unmatched. Germline lookup yields CDR1 SGHRS and CDR2 YFSETQ. The CDR3 is 17 residues long. Here the CDR3 DNA reads TGCGCCAGCAGCTTCCGGGACAGACATGGACCGCAAGAGACCCAGTACTTC. This encodes CASSFRDRHGPQETQYF.

The rearrangement uses TRBV23-1 and TRBJ2-5; 8 bases match TRBD1. TRBV23-1 has ORF status, its function being uncertain. CDR3 size: 16 residues. The V gene end was trimmed by 2 bases and the J gene end by 1 base; junction bases not matched to a gene: 6. The CDR3 here is CASSQPGQATQETQYF. CDR3 DNA sequence: TGCGCCAGCAGTCAACCGGGACAGGCGACCCAAGAGACCCAGTACTTC.

This clone was picked up one time. The V gene is TRBV10-2, the J gene TRBJ1-1, with D uncertain. The CDR3 is made up of 11 amino acids. Germline loops: CDR1 WSHSY, CDR2 SAAADI. V lost 4 bases and J 6 bases, leaving 6 bases between the germline ends. DNA of the CDR3: TGCGCCAGCAGTGGAGGGTCTGAAGCTTTCTTT. Amino acid sequence: CASSGGSEAFF.

The chain has TRBV2 and TRBJ2-7; TRBD2 aligns across 11 bases. With V trimmed by 8 bases and J by 5 bases, 11 bases remained unmatched. The germline V gene has CDR1 SNHLY and CDR2 FYNNEI. CDR3 size: 15 residues. The CDR3 nucleotides are TGTGCCAGCCTCATACGACTAGCGGGGACCCACGAGCAGTACTTC. This translates into CASLIRLAGTHEQYF.

The chain employs TRBV18 and TRBJ2-3; 11 bases line up with TRBD1. CDR1 is KGHSH, CDR2 LQKENI, per germline. The CDR3 totals 17 residues. With 3 bases clipped from V and 3 bases from J, the junction kept 8 bases outside the gene matches. DNA of the CDR3: TGTGCCAGCTCACCCTCCCGGACAGGGGGCGTGACAGATACGCAGTATTTT. The encoded protein is CASSPSRTGGVTDTQYF.

The gene calls are TRBV13 and TRBJ1-1, with D perhaps matching TRBD1 (5 bases). The CDR3 totals 13 residues. Trimming removed 3 bases at V and 2 bases at J, with 7 bases between. The germline V gene encodes CDR1 PRHDT and CDR2 FYEKMQ (reference sequence). The CDR3 loop reads CASSFQGNTEAFF. Written as DNA, the CDR3 is TGTGCCAGCAGCTTCCAGGGTAACACTGAAGCTTTCTTT.

This clone was counted a single time. The chain recombines TRBV9 with TRBJ2-2; maybe TRBD1 (5 bases). Per the germline V gene, CDR1 is SGDLS and CDR2 is YYNGEE. The germline V and J ends were trimmed by 4 bases and 1 base, with 8 bases remaining between them. This CDR3 region has 14 residues. In DNA, the CDR3 is TGTGCCAGCAGCTCCGGACAGAACACCGGGGAGCTGTTTTTT. Translating it yields CASSSGQNTGELFF.

The chain is built from TRBV27 and TRBJ2-5; D unresolved. The CDR3 contains 16 residues. Trimming took off 4 bases at V and 4 bases at J, with 19 bases between the two ends. In germline, CDR1 is MNHEY, CDR2 SMNVEV (reference sequence). The CDR3 nucleotides read TGTGCCAGCAGTTCTGGTGCGGCCTTATTCCCAGAGACCCAGTACTTC. Its protein is CASSSGAALFPETQYF.

The V and J genes are TRBV4-2 and TRBJ2-2; maybe TRBD1 (6 bases). The germline V gene encodes CDR1 LGHNA and CDR2 YNFKEQ. CDR3 length: 16 amino acids. The germline V and J ends were trimmed by 0 bases and 3 bases, with 11 bases remaining between them. Written as DNA, the CDR3 is TGTGCCAGCAGCCAAGATAGTCCAGGGGACACCGGGGAGCTGTTTTTT. This codes for CASSQDSPGDTGELFF.

The chain combines TRBV18 with TRBJ2-7, with 10 bases lining up with TRBD1. The CDR3 loop spans 13 amino acids. Germline V gene sequence: CDR1 KGHSH, CDR2 LQKENI. The V and J ends lost 3 bases and 5 bases, in that order; junction bases with no gene match: 1. CDR3 amino acids: CASSPGTGDEQYF. CDR3 DNA sequence: TGTGCCAGCTCACCCGGGACAGGGGACGAGCAGTACTTC.

This clone appeared a single time. The rearrangement joins TRBV5-8 to TRBJ1-1, with D perhaps TRBD1 (6 bases). CDR1 is SGHTS, CDR2 YDEGEE, per germline. This CDR3 comprises 16 residues. Between the trimmed V and J ends, which lost 2 bases and 5 bases, there was a span of 19 bases. The CDR3 DNA reads TGTGCCAGCAGCTTTGTGGGACACCGGGGCTCAACTGAAGCTTTCTTT. The encoded protein is CASSFVGHRGSTEAFF.

This chain joins TRBV5-1 and TRBJ2-1; weak D call: TRBD2 (5 bases). The CDR3 is 14 amino acids. V dropped 0 bases and J dropped 6 bases, with 10 bases sitting between them. From germline, CDR1 is SGHRS and CDR2 YFSETQ. The CDR3 reads CASSLGRPINEQFF. CDR3 in DNA: TGCGCCAGCAGCTTGGGGAGGCCCATCAATGAGCAGTTCTTC. The full variable domain, with the rest looked up from reference TRBV5-1 and TRBJ2-1, is KAGVTQTPRYLIKTRGQQVTLSCSPISGHRSVSWYQQTPGQGLQFLFEYFSETQRNKGNFPGRFSGRQFSNSRSEMNVSTLELGDSALYLCASSLGRPINEQFFGPGTRLTVL.

Regarding this clone: One end of the junction varies from germline; a read error may be responsible. This chain joins TRBV7-7 and TRBJ1-2; 7 nucleotides align to TRBD1. This CDR3 has 16 amino acids. Germline CDR1 SSHAT, CDR2 FNYEAQ (reference sequence). This chain's CDR3 is CASSLYRDRPYYGYTF. CDR3 bases: TGTGCTAGCAGCTTATATCGGGACAGACCTTACTATGGCTACACCTTC.

The rearrangement links TRBV4-1 to TRBJ1-4; possible D gene TRBD1, 5 bases. V was pared by 0 bases and J by 7 bases, with 9 bases between. Germline V gene sequence: CDR1 MGHRA, CDR2 YSYEKL. CDR3 length: 14 amino acids. Written as DNA, the CDR3 is TGCGCCAGCAGCCAAGAGGGGCTTCGTGAAAAACTGTTTTTT. This sequence encodes CASSQEGLREKLFF.